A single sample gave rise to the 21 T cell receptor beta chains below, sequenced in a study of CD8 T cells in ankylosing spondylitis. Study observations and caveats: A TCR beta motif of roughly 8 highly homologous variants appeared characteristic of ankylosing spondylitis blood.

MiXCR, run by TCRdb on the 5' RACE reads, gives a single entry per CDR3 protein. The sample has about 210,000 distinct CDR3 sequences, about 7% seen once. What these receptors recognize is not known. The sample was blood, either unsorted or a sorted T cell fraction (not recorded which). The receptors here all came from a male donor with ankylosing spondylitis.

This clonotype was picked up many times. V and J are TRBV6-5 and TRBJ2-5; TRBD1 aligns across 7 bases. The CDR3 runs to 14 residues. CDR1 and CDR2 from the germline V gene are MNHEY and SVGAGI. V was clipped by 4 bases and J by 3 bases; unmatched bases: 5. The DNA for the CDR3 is TGTGCCAGCAGTTCGACAGGGATCAAAGAGACCCAGTACTTC. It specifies CASSSTGIKETQYF.

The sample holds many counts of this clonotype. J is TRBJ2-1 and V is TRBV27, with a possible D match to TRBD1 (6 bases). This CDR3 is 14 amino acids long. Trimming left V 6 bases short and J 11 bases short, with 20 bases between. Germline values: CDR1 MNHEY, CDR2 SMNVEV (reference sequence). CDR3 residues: CASSSLPPGQKQFF. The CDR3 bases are TGTGCCAGCAGCTCCCTTCCCCCCGGACAGAAGCAGTTCTTC.

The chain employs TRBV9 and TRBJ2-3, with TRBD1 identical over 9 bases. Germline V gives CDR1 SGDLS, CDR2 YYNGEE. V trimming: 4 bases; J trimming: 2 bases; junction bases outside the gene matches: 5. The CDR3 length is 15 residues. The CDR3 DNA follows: TGTGCCAGCAGCCAGGACAGGGGAAACACAGATACGCAGTATTTT. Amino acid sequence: CASSQDRGNTDTQYF.

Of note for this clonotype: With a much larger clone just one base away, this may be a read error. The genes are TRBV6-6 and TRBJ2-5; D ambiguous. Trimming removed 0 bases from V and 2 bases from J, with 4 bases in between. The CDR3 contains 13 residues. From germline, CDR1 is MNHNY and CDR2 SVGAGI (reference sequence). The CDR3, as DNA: TGTGCCAGCAGTTACTCGGGACAAGAGACCCAGTACTTC. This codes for CASSYSGQETQYF.

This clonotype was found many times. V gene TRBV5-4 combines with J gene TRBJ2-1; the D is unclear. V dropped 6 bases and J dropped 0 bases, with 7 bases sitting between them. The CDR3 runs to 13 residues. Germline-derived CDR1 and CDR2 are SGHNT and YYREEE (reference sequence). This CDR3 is CASTPASYNEQFF. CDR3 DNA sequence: TGTGCCAGCACCCCAGCCTCCTACAATGAGCAGTTCTTC.

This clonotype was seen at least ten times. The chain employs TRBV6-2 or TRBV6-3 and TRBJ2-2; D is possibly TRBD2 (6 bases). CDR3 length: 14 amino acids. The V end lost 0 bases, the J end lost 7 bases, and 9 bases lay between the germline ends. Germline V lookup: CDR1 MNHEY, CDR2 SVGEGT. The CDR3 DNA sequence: TGTGCCAGCAGTTACTCGCAGGGAGGCGGGGAGCTGTTTTTT. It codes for CASSYSQGGGELFF.

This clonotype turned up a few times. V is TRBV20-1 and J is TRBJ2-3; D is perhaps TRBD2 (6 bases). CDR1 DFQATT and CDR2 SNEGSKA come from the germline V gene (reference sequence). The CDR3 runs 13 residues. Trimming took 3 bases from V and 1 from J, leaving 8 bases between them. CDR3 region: CSARGLRTDTQYF. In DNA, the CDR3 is TGCAGTGCTAGGGGACTTCGCACAGATACGCAGTATTTT.

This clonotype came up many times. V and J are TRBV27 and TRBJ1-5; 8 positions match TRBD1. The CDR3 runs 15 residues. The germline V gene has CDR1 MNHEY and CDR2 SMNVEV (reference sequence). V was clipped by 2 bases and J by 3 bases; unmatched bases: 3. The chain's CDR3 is CASSLTGGVNQPQHF. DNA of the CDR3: TGTGCCAGCAGTTTAACAGGGGGAGTCAATCAGCCCCAGCATTTT.

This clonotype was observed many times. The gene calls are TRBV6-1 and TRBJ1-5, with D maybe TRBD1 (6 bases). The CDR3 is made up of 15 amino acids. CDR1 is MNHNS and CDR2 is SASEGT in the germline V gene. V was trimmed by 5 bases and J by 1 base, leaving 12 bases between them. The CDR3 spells CASSPYRESNQPQHF. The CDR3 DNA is TGTGCCAGCAGTCCCTACAGGGAGAGCAATCAGCCCCAGCATTTT.

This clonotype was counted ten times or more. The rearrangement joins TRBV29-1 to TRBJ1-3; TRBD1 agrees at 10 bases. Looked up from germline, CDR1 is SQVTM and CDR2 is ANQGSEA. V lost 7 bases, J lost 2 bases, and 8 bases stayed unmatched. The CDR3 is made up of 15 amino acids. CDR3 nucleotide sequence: TGCAGCGCCCAGGGGGACAGGGGAACTGGAAACACCATATATTTT. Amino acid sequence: CSAQGDRGTGNTIYF. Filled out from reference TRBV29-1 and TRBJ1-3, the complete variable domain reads SAVISQKPSRDICQRGTSLTIQCQVDSQVTMMFWYRQQPGQSLTLIATANQGSEATYESGFVIDKFPISRPNLTFSTLTVSNMSPEDSSIYLCSAQGDRGTGNTIYFGEGSWLTVV.

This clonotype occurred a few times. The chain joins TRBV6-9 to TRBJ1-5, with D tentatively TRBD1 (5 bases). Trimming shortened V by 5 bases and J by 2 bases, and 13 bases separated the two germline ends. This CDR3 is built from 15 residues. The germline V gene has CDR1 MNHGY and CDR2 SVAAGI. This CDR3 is CASSVLGEGNQPQHF. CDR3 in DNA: TGTGCCAGCAGTGTATTAGGGGAAGGCAATCAGCCCCAGCATTTT.

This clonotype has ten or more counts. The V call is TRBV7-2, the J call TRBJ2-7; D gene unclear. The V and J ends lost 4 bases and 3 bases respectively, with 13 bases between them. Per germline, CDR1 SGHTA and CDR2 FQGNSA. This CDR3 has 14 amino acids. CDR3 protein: CASSSRHGYYEQYF. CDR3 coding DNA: TGTGCCAGCAGCTCCCGACACGGGTACTACGAGCAGTACTTC.

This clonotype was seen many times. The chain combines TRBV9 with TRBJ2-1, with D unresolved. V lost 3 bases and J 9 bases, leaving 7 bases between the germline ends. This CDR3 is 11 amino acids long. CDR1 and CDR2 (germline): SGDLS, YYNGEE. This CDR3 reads CASSGPGEQFF. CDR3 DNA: TGTGCCAGCAGCGGGCCAGGTGAGCAGTTCTTC.

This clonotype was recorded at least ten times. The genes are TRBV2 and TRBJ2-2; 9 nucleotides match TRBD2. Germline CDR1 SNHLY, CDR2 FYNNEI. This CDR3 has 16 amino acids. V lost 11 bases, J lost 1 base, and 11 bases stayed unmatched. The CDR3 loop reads CAPADSGGQNTGELFF. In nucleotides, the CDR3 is TGTGCCCCTGCGGATAGCGGGGGCCAGAACACCGGGGAGCTGTTTTTT.

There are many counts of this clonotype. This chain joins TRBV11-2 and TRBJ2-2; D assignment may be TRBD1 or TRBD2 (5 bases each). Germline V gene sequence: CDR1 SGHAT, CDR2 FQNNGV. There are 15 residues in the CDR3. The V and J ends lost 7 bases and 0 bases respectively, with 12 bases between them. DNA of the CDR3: TGTGCCAGCACCAGGGAGTTCGCGAACACCGGGGAGCTGTTTTTT. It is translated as CASTREFANTGELFF.

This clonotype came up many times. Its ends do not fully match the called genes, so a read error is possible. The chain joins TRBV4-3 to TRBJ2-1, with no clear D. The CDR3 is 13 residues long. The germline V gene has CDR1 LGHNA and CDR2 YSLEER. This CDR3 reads CASSQESFNEQFF. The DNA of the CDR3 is TGCGCCAGCAGCCAAGAGTCCTTCAATGAGCAGTTCTTC.

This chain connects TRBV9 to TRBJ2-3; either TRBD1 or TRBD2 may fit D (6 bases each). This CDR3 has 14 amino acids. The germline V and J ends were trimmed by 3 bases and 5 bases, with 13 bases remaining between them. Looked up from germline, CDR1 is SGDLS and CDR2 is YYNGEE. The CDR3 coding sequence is TGTGCCAGCAGCGGCGCCGGGGGCGGAGATACGCAGTATTTT. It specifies CASSGAGGGDTQYF.

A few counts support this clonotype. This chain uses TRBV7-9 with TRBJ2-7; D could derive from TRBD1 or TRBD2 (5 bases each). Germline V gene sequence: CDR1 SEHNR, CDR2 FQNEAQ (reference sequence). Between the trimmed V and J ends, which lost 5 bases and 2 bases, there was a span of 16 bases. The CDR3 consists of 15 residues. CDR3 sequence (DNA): TGTGCCAGCAGCCCGCCGAGGGGACCCCCCTACGAGCAGTACTTC. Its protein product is CASSPPRGPPYEQYF.

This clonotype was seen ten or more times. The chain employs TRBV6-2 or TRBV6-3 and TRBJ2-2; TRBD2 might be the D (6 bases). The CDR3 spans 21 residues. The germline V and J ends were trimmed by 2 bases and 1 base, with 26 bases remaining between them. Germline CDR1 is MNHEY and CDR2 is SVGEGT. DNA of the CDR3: TGTGCCAGCAGTTACGGTGGCCTGATGGGGCGACGGGGGATGAACACCGGGGAGCTGTTTTTT. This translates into CASSYGGLMGRRGMNTGELFF.

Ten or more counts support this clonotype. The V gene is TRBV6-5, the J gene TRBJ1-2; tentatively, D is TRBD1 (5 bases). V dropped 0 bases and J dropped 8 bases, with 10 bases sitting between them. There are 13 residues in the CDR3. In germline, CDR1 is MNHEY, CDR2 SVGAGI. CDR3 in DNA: TGTGCCAGCAGTTACTCGACCAGGGTAGGCTACACCTTC. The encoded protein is CASSYSTRVGYTF.

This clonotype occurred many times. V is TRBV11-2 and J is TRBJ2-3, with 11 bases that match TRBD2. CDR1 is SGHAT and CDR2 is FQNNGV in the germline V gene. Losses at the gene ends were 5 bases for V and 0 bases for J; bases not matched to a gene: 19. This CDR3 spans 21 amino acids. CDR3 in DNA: TGTGCCAGCAGCGGAGGGGCCCTACTAGCGGGAGTAGCCTCTAGCACAGATACGCAGTATTTT. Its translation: CASSGGALLAGVASSTDTQYF.